This TCR beta chain is from a study of CD8+CD57+ T cells in acquired aplastic anemia. Overall study: Sorting CD4+ and CD8+ cells gave DNA averaging 3.2 ug. Study results and limitations: Any difference that existed in CD8+ Simpson's diversity between patients and controls was not significant. Patients and controls were found to share more than 25 CD8+ CDR3 sequences.

Germline V CDR1 and CDR2: SGHTA, FQGNSA. This CDR3 comprises 16 residues. Concerning this clonotype itself: The antigen remains undetermined. Mismatch with germline at one junction end may stem from a read error.

Investigators profiled TCR beta VDJ and CDR3 from genomic DNA template. MiXCR was run by TCRdb on the reads, yielding one entry per CDR3 protein. The table has approximately 250,000 distinct CDR3 sequences, approximately 80% seen once; the top ten hold over 35%. Individuals selected for sequencing had exhibited CD8+CD57+ cell expansion on flow cytometry. A severe acquired aplastic anemia diagnosis applied to all patients. The chain uses TRBV7-2 and TRBJ2-6; D gene ambiguous. This TCR derives from a human donor with aplastic anemia. The sequencing sample was made of sorted CD4+, CD8+, or CD8+CD57+ T cells (not recorded which) from PBMCs. The CDR3, as DNA: TGTGCCAGCAGCTTAGCGACAAGGGATGGCACCGACGTGCTGACTTTC. Translation gives CASSLATRDGTDVLTF.